This T cell receptor (beta chain) was captured in a study of T-cell reconstitution after alpha-beta-depleted transplantation in children. Unique molecular identifiers were incorporated during preparation of the TCRbeta library. Each CDR3 protein is one row after TCRdb ran MiXCR on the PCR reads. The table shows about 91,000 distinct CDR3 sequences, with roughly 8% occurring only once. Germline loops: CDR1 LGHDT, CDR2 YNNKEL (reference sequence). The ends were cut back, 10 bases at V and 0 bases at J, with 18 bases in the middle. The CDR3 has 15 residues. This TCR was sampled from a human donor who donated a stem cell graft to a child with congenital amegakaryocytic thrombocytopenia. The input for sequencing was PBMCs from the stem cell graft donor, taken from the stem cell graft. The chain combines TRBV3-1 with TRBJ1-2; D may be TRBD1 (5 bases). CDR3 in DNA: TGTGCCACCACCCGCCGGGACGCTCCTAACTATGGCTACACCTTC. Encoded protein: CATTRRDAPNYGYTF. The variable domain in full, with the rest retrieved from reference TRBV3-1 and TRBJ1-2, is DTAVSQTPKYLVTQMGNDKSIKCEQNLGHDTMYWYKQDSKKFLKIMFSYNNKELIINETVPNRFSPKSPDKAHLNLHINSLELGDSAVYFCATTRRDAPNYGYTFGSGTRLTVV.